A single sample is the source of the 7 T cell receptor beta chains below, sequenced in a study of cytomegalovirus exposure and HLA in healthy donors. Researchers ran the PCR with 60 Vbeta and 13 Jbeta primers. Profiled with immunoSEQ multiplex PCR; TCRdb holds only in-frame clones, not every one. The table lists about 85,000 clones, around 64% of them singletons, with 2.1% in the top ten. Specimen: PBMCs. Receptor source: a man aged 25 to 45 in good health and CMV-seronegative.

The J gene is TRBJ1-6, the V gene TRBV27; TRBD1 matches 9 bases. The CDR3 totals 14 residues. The V and J ends lost 7 bases and 5 bases, in that order; junction bases with no gene match: 3. Germline values: CDR1 MNHEY, CDR2 SMNVEV (reference sequence). The CDR3 bases are TGTGCCAGCACACGGGACAGGGATAATTCACCCCTCCACTTT. Translating gives CASTRDRDNSPLHF.

V gene TRBV7-9 combines with J gene TRBJ2-7, with D possibly being TRBD2 (6 bases). Germline CDR1 and CDR2: SEHNR and FQNEAQ (reference sequence). The V end was cut by 0 bases, the J end by 1 base, with 13 bases between. The CDR3 length is 16 residues. CDR3 region: CASSLAGGPRSYEQYF. In DNA form, the CDR3 reads TGTGCCAGCAGCTTAGCGGGAGGCCCGCGATCCTACGAGCAGTACTTC.

V gene TRBV6-6 combines with J gene TRBJ2-7; TRBD1 agrees at 7 bases. J gave up 1 base and V 0 bases, and 3 bases lay outside the gene matches. Germline V gene data show CDR1 as MNHNY and CDR2 as SVGAGI (reference sequence). CDR3 length: 15 amino acids. CDR3 nucleotides: TGTGCCAGCAGTTACTCGGGCAGGGGGTCCTACGAGCAGTACTTC. It encodes CASSYSGRGSYEQYF.

The rearrangement uses TRBV2 and TRBJ2-5; 9 nucleotides line up with TRBD2. The length of the CDR3 is 12 residues. The germline gives CDR1 SNHLY, CDR2 FYNNEI. V lost 6 bases, J lost 5 bases, and 1 base stayed unmatched. The CDR3 nucleotides read TGTGCCAGCAGCGGGACTAGCGAGACCCAGTACTTC. This encodes CASSGTSETQYF.

The chain recombines TRBV7-2 with TRBJ1-2, with a weak D call TRBD1 (6 bases). Germline CDR1 SGHTA, CDR2 FQGNSA. This CDR3 contains 14 residues. Trimming removed 6 bases at V and 10 bases at J, with 21 bases between. This CDR3 is CASRTGTTGLVYTF. DNA for the CDR3: TGTGCCAGCAGGACCGGGACAACCGGGCTAGTCTACACCTTC.

This clone was detected only a few times. The chain employs TRBV19 and TRBJ1-1; D is perhaps TRBD1 (6 bases). The CDR3 sequence is 16 residues long. The germline V gene encodes CDR1 LNHDA and CDR2 SQIVND (reference sequence). V lost 3 bases and J 0 bases, leaving 14 bases between the germline ends. The CDR3 sequence: CASSMGGAGMNTEAFF. The CDR3 DNA follows: TGTGCCAGTAGTATGGGGGGGGCAGGGATGAACACTGAAGCTTTCTTT.

This sequence joins TRBV27 and TRBJ2-2; D not certain. This CDR3 is 12 amino acids long. Trimming cost V 5 bases and J 3 bases, with 4 bases left between them. The germline CDR1 and CDR2 sequences are MNHEY and SMNVEV (reference sequence). The CDR3 loop reads CASSQYTGELFF. As DNA, the CDR3 is TGTGCCAGCAGTCAGTACACCGGGGAGCTGTTTTTT.